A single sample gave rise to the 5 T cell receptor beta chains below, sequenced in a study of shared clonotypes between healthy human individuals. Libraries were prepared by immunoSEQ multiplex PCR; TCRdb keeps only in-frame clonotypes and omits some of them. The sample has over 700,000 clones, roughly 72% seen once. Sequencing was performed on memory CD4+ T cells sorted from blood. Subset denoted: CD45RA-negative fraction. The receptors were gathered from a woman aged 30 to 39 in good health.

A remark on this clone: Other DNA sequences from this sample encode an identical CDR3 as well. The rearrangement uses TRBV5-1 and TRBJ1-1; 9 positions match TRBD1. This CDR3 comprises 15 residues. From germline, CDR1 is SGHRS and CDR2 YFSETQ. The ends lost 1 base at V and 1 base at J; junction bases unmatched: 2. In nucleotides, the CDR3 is TGCGCCAGCAGCTTGATGGGACAGGGGAACACTGAAGCTTTCTTT. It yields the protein CASSLMGQGNTEAFF.

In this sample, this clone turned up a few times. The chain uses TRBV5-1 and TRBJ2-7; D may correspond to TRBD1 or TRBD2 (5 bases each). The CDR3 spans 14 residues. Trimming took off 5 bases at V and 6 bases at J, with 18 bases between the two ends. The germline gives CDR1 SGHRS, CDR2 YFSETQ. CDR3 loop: CASRQGPGELEQYF. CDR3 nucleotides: TGCGCCAGCAGGCAGGGCCCCGGGGAGCTCGAGCAGTACTTC.

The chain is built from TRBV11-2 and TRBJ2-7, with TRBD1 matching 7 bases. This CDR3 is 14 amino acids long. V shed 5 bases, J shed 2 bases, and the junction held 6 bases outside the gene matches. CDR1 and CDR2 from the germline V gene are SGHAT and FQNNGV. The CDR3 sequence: CASSQGQIAYEQYF. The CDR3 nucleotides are TGTGCCAGCAGCCAGGGACAGATCGCCTACGAGCAGTACTTC.

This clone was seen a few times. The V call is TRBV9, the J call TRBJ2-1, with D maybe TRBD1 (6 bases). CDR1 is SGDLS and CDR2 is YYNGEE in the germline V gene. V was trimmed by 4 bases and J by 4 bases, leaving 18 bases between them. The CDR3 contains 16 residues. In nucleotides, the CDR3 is TGTGCCAGCAGCACCGATCAAGACAGGACATACAATGAGCAGTTCTTC. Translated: CASSTDQDRTYNEQFF.

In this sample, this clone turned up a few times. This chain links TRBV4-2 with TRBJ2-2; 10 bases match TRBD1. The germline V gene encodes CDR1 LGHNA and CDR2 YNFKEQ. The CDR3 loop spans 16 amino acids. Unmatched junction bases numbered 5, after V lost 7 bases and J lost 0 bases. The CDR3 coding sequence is TGTGCCAGCACCCCAGGGACAGGGGCGAACACCGGGGAGCTGTTTTTT. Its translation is CASTPGTGANTGELFF.